The 26 T cell receptor beta chains presented below share a single source sample, sequenced in a study of identical twins. TCRdb ran MiXCR on the 5' RACE reads and lists one entry per CDR3 protein. The sample shows 500,000 to 550,000 distinct CDR3 sequences, about 20% of them seen only once. The data were also submitted as part of a second study, on T cells expressing NK-cell markers.

The sequenced sample was CD4+ T cells sorted from blood. The receptors were gathered from a woman between 18 and 30 years old in good health.

This clonotype was observed many times. The genes are TRBV18 and TRBJ2-1; D is undetermined. The V and J ends lost 8 bases and 3 bases respectively, with 8 bases between them. The CDR3 loop spans 12 amino acids. Germline V CDR1 and CDR2: KGHSH, LQKENI. CDR3 bases: TGTGCCAGCAGCCCTGACTACAATGAGCAGTTCTTC. Amino acids: CASSPDYNEQFF.

The chain is built from TRBV6-1 and TRBJ1-2; tentative D call: TRBD1 (5 bases). CDR1 is MNHNS, CDR2 SASEGT, per germline. Trimming removed 2 bases from V and 4 bases from J, with 8 bases in between. The CDR3 loop spans 13 amino acids. The CDR3 sequence: CASSERGTYGYTF. The CDR3 DNA sequence: TGTGCCAGCAGTGAAAGGGGTACCTATGGCTACACCTTC.

This clonotype came up many times. The rearrangement joins TRBV5-1 to TRBJ2-2; no clear D gene. Trimming took 0 bases from V and 7 from J, leaving 13 bases between them. Germline lookup yields CDR1 SGHRS and CDR2 YFSETQ. The CDR3 covers 15 residues. CDR3 sequence (DNA): TGCGCCAGCAGCTTGGACGGCCGTAGCTACGGGGAGCTGTTTTTT. It yields the protein CASSLDGRSYGELFF.

The rearrangement links TRBV11-2 to TRBJ2-7; possible D gene TRBD1, 6 bases. The CDR3 has 17 amino acids. Germline V gene sequence: CDR1 SGHAT, CDR2 FQNNGV. Between the trimmed V and J ends, which lost 4 bases and 0 bases, there was a span of 19 bases. In DNA, the CDR3 is TGTGCCAGCAGCTCGGGACAAAGACAGACCAGCTCCTACGAGCAGTACTTC. Translating gives CASSSGQRQTSSYEQYF. The full variable domain, completed using reference TRBV11-2 and TRBJ2-7, is EAGVAQSPRYKIIEKRQSVAFWCNPISGHATLYWYQQILGQGPKLLIQFQNNGVVDDSQLPKDRFSAERLKGVDSTLKIQPAKLEDSAVYLCASSSGQRQTSSYEQYFGPGTRLTVT.

The chain has TRBV5-1 and TRBJ1-5, with D possibly matching TRBD1 (6 bases). The germline V gene has CDR1 SGHRS and CDR2 YFSETQ. The CDR3 sequence is 13 residues long. Deletions cut 4 bases from V and 11 bases from J, with 16 bases between. CDR3 in amino acids: CASSPEGGTAQHF. The CDR3 region has the DNA TGCGCCAGCAGCCCGGAGGGGGGAACGGCCCAGCATTTT.

V usage is TRBV12-3 or TRBV12-4 and J usage is TRBJ2-5; possible D gene TRBD2, 6 bases. V dropped 0 bases and J dropped 5 bases, with 16 bases sitting between them. This CDR3 has 16 residues. For the CDR3, the DNA is TGTGCCAGCAGTTTAGCCTCTGGCGGGGCGGCGGAGACCCAGTACTTC. Amino acids: CASSLASGGAAETQYF.

This clonotype was observed a few times. The chain couples TRBV10-3 to TRBJ2-2; D is uncertain. The germline CDR1 and CDR2 sequences are ENHRY and SYGVKD. This CDR3 contains 13 residues. The ends were cut back, 0 bases at V and 3 bases at J, with 2 bases in the middle. CDR3 in amino acids: CAISESDTGELFF. Here the CDR3 DNA reads TGTGCCATCAGTGAGTCAGACACCGGGGAGCTGTTTTTT.

This clonotype was observed a few times. The rearrangement joins TRBV20-1 to TRBJ1-4, with D possibly TRBD1 on 6 matching bases. Germline loops: CDR1 DFQATT, CDR2 SNEGSKA (reference sequence). This CDR3 has 13 amino acids. The V gene lost 2 bases and the J gene lost 8 bases, with 12 bases spanning the gap. The CDR3 DNA reads as TGCAGTGCTAGAATTCAGGGGCGAGAAAAACTGTTTTTT. As protein: CSARIQGREKLFF.

This chain connects TRBV20-1 to TRBJ2-1; 7 bases map to TRBD2. This CDR3 contains 17 residues. Germline assignment: CDR1 DFQATT and CDR2 SNEGSKA (reference sequence). Germline trimming cut 0 bases from V and 7 bases from J; bases unmatched to any gene: 15. CDR3 protein: CSARDAGVAGVENEQFF. The CDR3 DNA reads as TGCAGTGCTAGAGATGCGGGCGTTGCGGGAGTTGAGAATGAGCAGTTCTTC.

This clonotype has just a few counts. V is TRBV7-9 and J is TRBJ2-1; perhaps TRBD1 as D (6 bases). Trimming left V 1 base short and J 5 bases short, with 9 bases between. CDR1 is SEHNR, CDR2 FQNEAQ, per germline (reference sequence). CDR3 size: 14 residues. This CDR3 reads CASSLVPGDNEQFF. The CDR3 nucleotides read TGTGCCAGCAGCTTAGTTCCAGGGGACAATGAGCAGTTCTTC.

This clonotype was observed a single time. The chain has TRBV6-1 and TRBJ1-4, with 7 bases aligning to TRBD1. This CDR3 is built from 15 residues. V lost 6 bases, J lost 2 bases, and 6 bases stayed unmatched. CDR1 MNHNS and CDR2 SASEGT come from the germline V gene. CDR3 nucleotides: TGTGCCAGCAGGGTCCACAGGGGCACTAATGAAAAACTGTTTTTT. This encodes CASRVHRGTNEKLFF.

This clonotype came up a few times. The chain uses TRBV3-1 and TRBJ2-7; D gene ambiguous. This CDR3 contains 11 residues. Per germline, CDR1 LGHDT and CDR2 YNNKEL (reference sequence). V dropped 1 base and J dropped 5 bases, with 3 bases sitting between them. CDR3 sequence (DNA): TGTGCCAGCAGCCAAGTCAACGAGCAGTACTTC. Its translation is CASSQVNEQYF.

This chain connects TRBV6-5 to TRBJ2-5; D might be TRBD2 (6 bases). Germline V gene lookup returns CDR1 MNHEY and CDR2 SVGAGI. This CDR3 is 14 amino acids long. The V and J ends lost 2 bases and 4 bases respectively, with 11 bases between them. The CDR3 loop reads CASSYGGGVETQYF. The CDR3 nucleotides are TGTGCCAGCAGTTACGGGGGAGGAGTAGAGACCCAGTACTTC.

The chain combines TRBV10-2 with TRBJ1-2; D perhaps matches TRBD1 (5 bases). This CDR3 has 14 residues. CDR1 is WSHSY, CDR2 SAAADI, per germline. V was clipped by 8 bases and J by 2 bases, with 15 bases between them. DNA for the CDR3: TGCGCCAGCCGGACGGGCAGGGCGAACTATGGCTACACCTTC. Amino acid sequence: CASRTGRANYGYTF.

The chain links TRBV7-2 to TRBJ1-1; possible D gene TRBD1, 5 bases. CDR3 length: 11 amino acids. CDR1 is SGHTA and CDR2 is FQGNSA in the germline V gene. With 3 bases removed from V and 7 bases from J, the gap between germline ends came to 6 bases. CDR3 residues: CASSFDSEAFF. Written as DNA, the CDR3 is TGTGCCAGCAGCTTCGACAGTGAAGCTTTCTTT.

This chain joins TRBV18 and TRBJ2-2, with 7 bases lining up with TRBD1. CDR3 length: 17 residues. Germline trimming cut 5 bases from V and 1 base from J; bases unmatched to any gene: 10. Germline CDR1 is KGHSH and CDR2 is LQKENI. CDR3 loop: CASSSRTRQGNTGELFF. The CDR3 DNA sequence: TGTGCCAGCTCAAGCAGAACCCGACAGGGGAACACCGGGGAGCTGTTTTTT.

In its sample, this clonotype was seen many times. V gene TRBV10-3 combines with J gene TRBJ1-1; D is unresolved. V lost 0 bases and J 7 bases, leaving 6 bases between the germline ends. CDR1 is ENHRY, CDR2 SYGVKD, per germline. The CDR3 length is 12 residues. DNA of the CDR3: TGTGCCATCAGTGAGTCAGATAGTGAAGCTTTCTTT. The encoded protein is CAISESDSEAFF.

This clonotype was detected only a few times. The chain uses TRBV20-1 and TRBJ2-5; D not certain. CDR1 and CDR2 from the germline V gene are DFQATT and SNEGSKA (reference sequence). The germline V and J ends were trimmed by 0 bases and 3 bases, with 8 bases remaining between them. The CDR3 sequence is 13 residues long. In DNA form, the CDR3 reads TGCAGTGCTAGAGAGTGGGCCGAAGAGACCCAGTACTTC. Its translation: CSAREWAEETQYF.

This clonotype was observed at least ten times. This chain links TRBV5-1 with TRBJ2-1; D remains unclear. V was trimmed by 3 bases and J by 7 bases, leaving 14 bases between them. CDR1 is SGHRS, CDR2 YFSETQ, per germline. This CDR3 comprises 14 residues. The CDR3 here is CASSSLEPRNEQFF. In DNA form, the CDR3 reads TGCGCCAGCAGCTCCTTAGAACCGAGGAATGAGCAGTTCTTC.

The rearrangement uses TRBV4-1 and TRBJ2-1, with a possible D match to TRBD1 (6 bases). Trimming removed 1 base at V and 4 bases at J, with 8 bases between. This CDR3 is built from 14 residues. Germline V lookup: CDR1 MGHRA, CDR2 YSYEKL. The CDR3 sequence is CASSQGTEYNEQFF. The DNA for the CDR3 is TGCGCCAGCAGCCAAGGGACAGAATACAATGAGCAGTTCTTC.

This chain connects TRBV12-3 or TRBV12-4 to TRBJ1-2, with D maybe TRBD1 (5 bases). V gave up 3 bases and J gave up 12 bases, with 14 bases separating them. The CDR3 spans 12 residues. CDR3 protein: CASSFRLGDDTF. The CDR3, as DNA: TGTGCCAGCAGTTTTCGACTGGGGGACGACACCTTC.

A few counts support this clonotype. This rearrangement joins TRBV12-3 or TRBV12-4 to TRBJ2-3; D is possibly TRBD2 (6 bases). CDR3 length equals 15 residues. V lost 7 bases to trimming and J lost 6 bases, with 20 bases between them. The CDR3 sequence is CASTQIGAGRDTQYF. Here the CDR3 DNA reads TGTGCCAGCACCCAAATAGGAGCAGGGAGGGATACGCAGTATTTT.

This chain links TRBV12-3 or TRBV12-4 with TRBJ1-5; D is ambiguous. Trimming removed 5 bases from V and 1 base from J, with 15 bases in between. The CDR3 sequence is 16 residues long. CDR3 residues: CASSNGIRSSNQPQHF. The CDR3 nucleotides are TGTGCCAGCAGTAACGGAATCAGATCGAGCAATCAGCCCCAGCATTTT.

This clonotype showed up just a few times. The chain employs TRBV12-3 or TRBV12-4 and TRBJ1-2, with TRBD1 identical over 7 bases. The CDR3 covers 14 residues. The junction had 4 bases not matched to a gene; V was cut back by 0 bases and J by 6 bases. This CDR3 reads CASSLAHRGNGYTF. The CDR3 DNA reads TGTGCCAGCAGTTTAGCGCACAGGGGCAATGGCTACACCTTC.

This clonotype was found a few times. The chain uses TRBV7-9 and TRBJ1-1; TRBD1 is a possible D gene (6 bases). The CDR3 covers 14 residues. Trimming removed 5 bases at V and 6 bases at J, with 16 bases between. Germline lookup yields CDR1 SEHNR and CDR2 FQNEAQ (reference sequence). The CDR3 protein is CASSRDRWAAEAFF. For the CDR3, the DNA is TGTGCCAGCAGCCGCGACAGGTGGGCTGCTGAAGCTTTCTTT. Together with reference TRBV7-9 and TRBJ1-1, the CDR3 gives the full variable domain: DTGVSQNPRHKITKRGQNVTFRCDPISEHNRLYWYRQTLGQGPEFLTYFQNEAQLEKSRLLSDRFSAERPKGSFSTLEIQRTEQGDSAMYLCASSRDRWAAEAFFGQGTRLTVV.

The chain employs TRBV3-1 and TRBJ2-1; D may be TRBD1 or TRBD2 (5 bases each). Trimming left V 1 base short and J 10 bases short, with 11 bases between. Germline loops: CDR1 LGHDT, CDR2 YNNKEL (reference sequence). This CDR3 comprises 13 residues. The CDR3 is CASSQGDRGEQFF. In DNA form, the CDR3 reads TGTGCCAGCAGCCAAGGGGATCGGGGCGAGCAGTTCTTC.